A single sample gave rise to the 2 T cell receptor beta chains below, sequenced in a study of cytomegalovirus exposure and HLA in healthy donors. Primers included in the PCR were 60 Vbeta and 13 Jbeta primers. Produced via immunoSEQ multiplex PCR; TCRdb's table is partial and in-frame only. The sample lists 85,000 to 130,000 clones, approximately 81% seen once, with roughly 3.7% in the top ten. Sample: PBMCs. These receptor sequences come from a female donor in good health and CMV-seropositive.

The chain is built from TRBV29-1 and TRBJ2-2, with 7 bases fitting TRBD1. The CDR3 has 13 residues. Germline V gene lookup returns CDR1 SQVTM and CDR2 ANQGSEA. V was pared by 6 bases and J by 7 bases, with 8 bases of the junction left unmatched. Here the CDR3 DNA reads TGCAGCGTGAGGGACAGTTATGTCGGGGAGCTGTTTTTT. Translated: CSVRDSYVGELFF.

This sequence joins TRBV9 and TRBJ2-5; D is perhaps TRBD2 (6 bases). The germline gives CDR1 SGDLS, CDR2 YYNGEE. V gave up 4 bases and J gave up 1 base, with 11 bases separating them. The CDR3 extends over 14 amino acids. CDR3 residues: CASSPPGLQETQYF. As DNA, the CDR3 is TGTGCCAGCAGCCCACCGGGACTCCAAGAGACCCAGTACTTC.